The sequence of this T cell receptor beta chain was determined in a study of identical twins. Germline V gene sequence: CDR1 SGDLS, CDR2 YYNGEE. CDR3 length: 15 amino acids. With V trimmed by 3 bases and J by 4 bases, 5 bases remained unmatched. Each CDR3 protein is one row after TCRdb ran MiXCR on the 5' RACE reads. The sample lists under 350,000 distinct CDR3 sequences, less than 9.5% occurring once. The study, taken as a whole, reports: Twin pairs' shared out-of-frame alpha sequences were enriched in low generation probability. Instead of following the same donors, the conclusions were based on cross-sectional statistical analysis. Beta clonotypes that were abundant in cord blood contained fewer insertions, a pattern absent from memory repertoires.

This clonotype has more than one count but fewer than ten. The antigen remains undetermined. This sample was also put to use in a study of yellow fever vaccine responses in identical twins. That paper notes: Among the twins, the vaccine T cell response reportedly seemed partly convergent and partly personalized.

The origin of this receptor is a woman aged 18-29 years in good health. Input material: CD8+ T cells sorted from blood. V usage is TRBV9 and J usage is TRBJ1-5, with 9 positions matching TRBD1. Written as DNA, the CDR3 is TGTGCCAGCAGCGAGGGGACAGGGTCGAATCAGCCCCAGCATTTT. It is translated as CASSEGTGSNQPQHF.